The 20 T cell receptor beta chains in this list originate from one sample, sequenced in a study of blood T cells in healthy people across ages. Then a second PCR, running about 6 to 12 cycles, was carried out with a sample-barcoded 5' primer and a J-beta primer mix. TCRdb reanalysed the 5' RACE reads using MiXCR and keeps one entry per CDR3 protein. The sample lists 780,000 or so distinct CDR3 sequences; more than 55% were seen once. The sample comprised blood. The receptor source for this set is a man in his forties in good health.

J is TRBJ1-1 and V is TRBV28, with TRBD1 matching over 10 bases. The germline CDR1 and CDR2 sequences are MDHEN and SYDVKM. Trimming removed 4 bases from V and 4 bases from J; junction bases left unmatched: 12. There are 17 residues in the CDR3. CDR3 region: CASSSLTGGIYFTEAFF. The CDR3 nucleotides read TGTGCCAGCAGTTCTTTGACAGGGGGCATATACTTCACTGAAGCTTTCTTT.

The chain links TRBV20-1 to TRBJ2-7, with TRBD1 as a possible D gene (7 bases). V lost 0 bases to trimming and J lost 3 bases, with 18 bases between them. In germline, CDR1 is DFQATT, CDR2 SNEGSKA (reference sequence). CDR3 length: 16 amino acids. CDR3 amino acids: CSARDPGGGGGYEQYF. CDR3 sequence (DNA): TGCAGTGCTAGAGACCCGGGTGGAGGGGGCGGCTACGAGCAGTACTTC.

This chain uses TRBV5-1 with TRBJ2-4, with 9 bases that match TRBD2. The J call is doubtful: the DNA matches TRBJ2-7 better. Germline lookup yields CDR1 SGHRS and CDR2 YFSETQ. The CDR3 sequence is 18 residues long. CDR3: CASSLGLAGLSTTGEQYF. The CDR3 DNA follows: TGCGCCAGCAGCTTGGGGCTAGCGGGACTCTCTACGACTGGCGAGCAGTACTTC.

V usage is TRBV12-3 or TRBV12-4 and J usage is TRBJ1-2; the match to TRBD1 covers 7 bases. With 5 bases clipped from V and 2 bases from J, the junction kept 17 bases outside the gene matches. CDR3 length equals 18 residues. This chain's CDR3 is CASSRLTGKLGNNYGYTF. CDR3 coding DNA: TGTGCCAGCAGTAGGTTGACAGGGAAGCTAGGAAACAACTATGGCTACACCTTC.

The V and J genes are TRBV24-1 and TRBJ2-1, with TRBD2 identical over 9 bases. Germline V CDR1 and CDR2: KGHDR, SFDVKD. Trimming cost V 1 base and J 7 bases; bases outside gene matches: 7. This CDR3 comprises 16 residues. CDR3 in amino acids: CATSDFGTSRQNEQFF. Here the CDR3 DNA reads TGTGCCACCAGTGATTTTGGGACTAGCCGACAGAATGAGCAGTTCTTC.

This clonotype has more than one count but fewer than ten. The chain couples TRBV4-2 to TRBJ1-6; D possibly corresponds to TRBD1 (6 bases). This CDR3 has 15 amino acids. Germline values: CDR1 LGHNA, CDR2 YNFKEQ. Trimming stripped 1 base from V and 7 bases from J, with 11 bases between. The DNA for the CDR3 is TGTGCCAGCAGCCAAGGGGCTCAGGGGAATTCACCCCTCCACTTT. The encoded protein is CASSQGAQGNSPLHF.

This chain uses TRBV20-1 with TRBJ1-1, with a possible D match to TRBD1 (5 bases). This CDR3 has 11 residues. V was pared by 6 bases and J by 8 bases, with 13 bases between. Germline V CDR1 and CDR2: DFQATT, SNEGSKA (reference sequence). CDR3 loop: CSAARGGEAFF. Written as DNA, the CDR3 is TGCAGTGCCGCCCGTGGGGGGGAAGCTTTCTTT.

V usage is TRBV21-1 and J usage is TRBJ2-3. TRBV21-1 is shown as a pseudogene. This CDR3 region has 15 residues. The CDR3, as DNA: TGTGCCAGCAGCAAAGCCGATCTTAGCACAGATACGCAGTCTTTT. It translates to CASSKADLSTDTQSF.

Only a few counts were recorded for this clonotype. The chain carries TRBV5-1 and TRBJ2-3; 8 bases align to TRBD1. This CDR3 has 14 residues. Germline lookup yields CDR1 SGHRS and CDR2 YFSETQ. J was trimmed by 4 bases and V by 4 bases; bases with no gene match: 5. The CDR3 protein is CASSAGQGADTQYF. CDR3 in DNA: TGCGCCAGCAGCGCCGGACAGGGCGCAGATACGCAGTATTTT.

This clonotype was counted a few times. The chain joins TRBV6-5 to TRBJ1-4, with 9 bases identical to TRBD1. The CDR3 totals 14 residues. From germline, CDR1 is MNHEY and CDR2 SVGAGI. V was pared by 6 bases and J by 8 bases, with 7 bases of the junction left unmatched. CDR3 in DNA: TGTGCCAGCAGCAGGGACAGGGTGTACGAAAAACTGTTTTTT. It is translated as CASSRDRVYEKLFF.

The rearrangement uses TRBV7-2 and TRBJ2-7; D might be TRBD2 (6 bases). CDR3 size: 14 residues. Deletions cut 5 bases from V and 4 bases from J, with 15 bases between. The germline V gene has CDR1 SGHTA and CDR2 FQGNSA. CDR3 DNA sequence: TGTGCCAGCAGCGCCGGAGGGAGCGCGTACGAGCAGTACTTC. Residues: CASSAGGSAYEQYF.

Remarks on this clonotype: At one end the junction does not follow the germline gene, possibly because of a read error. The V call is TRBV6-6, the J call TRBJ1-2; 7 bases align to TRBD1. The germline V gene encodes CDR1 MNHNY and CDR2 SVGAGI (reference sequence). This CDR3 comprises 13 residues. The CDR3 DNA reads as TGTACCAGCAGTTATGGCCAGGGGGATGGCTACACCTTC. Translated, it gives CTSSYGQGDGYTF.

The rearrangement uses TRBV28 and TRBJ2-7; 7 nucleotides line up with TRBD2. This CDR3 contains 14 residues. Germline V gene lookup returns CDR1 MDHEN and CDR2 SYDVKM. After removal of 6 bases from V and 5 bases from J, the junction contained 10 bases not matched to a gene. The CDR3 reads CASRGERGLNEQYF. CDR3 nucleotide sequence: TGTGCCAGCAGAGGGGAGCGGGGTCTCAACGAGCAGTACTTC.

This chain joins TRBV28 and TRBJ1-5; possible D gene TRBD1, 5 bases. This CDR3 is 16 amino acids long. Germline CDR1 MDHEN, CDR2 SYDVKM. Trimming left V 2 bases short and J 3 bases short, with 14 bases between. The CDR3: CASSLAGGFVNQPQHF. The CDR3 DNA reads TGTGCCAGCAGTTTAGCCGGGGGGTTCGTCAATCAGCCCCAGCATTTT. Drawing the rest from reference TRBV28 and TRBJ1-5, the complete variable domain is DVKVTQSSRYLVKRTGEKVFLECVQDMDHENMFWYRQDPGLGLRLIYFSYDVKMKEKGDIPEGYSVSREKKERFSLILESASTNQTSMYLCASSLAGGFVNQPQHFGDGTRLSIL.

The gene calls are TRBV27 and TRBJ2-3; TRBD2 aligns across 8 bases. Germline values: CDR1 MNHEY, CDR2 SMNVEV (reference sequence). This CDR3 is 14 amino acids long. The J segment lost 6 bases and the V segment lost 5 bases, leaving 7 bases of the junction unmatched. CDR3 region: CASSVREGVDTQYF. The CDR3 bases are TGTGCCAGCAGTGTCCGGGAGGGCGTGGATACGCAGTATTTT.

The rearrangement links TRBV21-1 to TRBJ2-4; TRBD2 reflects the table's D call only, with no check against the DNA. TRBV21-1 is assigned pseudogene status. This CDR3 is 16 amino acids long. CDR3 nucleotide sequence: TGTGCCAGCAGCAAGGATACTAGGGGCTGGGAGGACATTCAGTACTTC. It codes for CASSKDTRGWEDIQYF.

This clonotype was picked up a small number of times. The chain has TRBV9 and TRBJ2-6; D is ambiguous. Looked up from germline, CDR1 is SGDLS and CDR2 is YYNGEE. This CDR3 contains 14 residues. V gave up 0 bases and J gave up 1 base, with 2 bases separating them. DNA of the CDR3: TGTGCCAGCAGCGTAGTGTCTGGGGCCAACGTCCTGACTTTC. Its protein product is CASSVVSGANVLTF.

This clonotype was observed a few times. CDR3 sequence reads: CASRSGAEPQYF. CDR3 nucleotide sequence: TGTGCCAGCAGGTCAGGGGCAGAACCTCAGTATTTT. The rearrangement joins TRBV9 to TRBJ2-3; D might be TRBD1 (6 bases). Germline values: CDR1 SGDLS, CDR2 YYNGEE. Trimming left V 5 bases short and J 12 bases short, with 16 bases between. The CDR3 sequence is 12 residues long. Supplemented by reference TRBV9 and TRBJ2-3, the full variable domain reads DSGVTQTPKHLITATGQRVTLRCSPRSGDLSVYWYQQSLDQGLQFLIQYYNGEERAKGNILERFSAQQFPDLHSELNLSSLELGDSALYFCASRSGAEPQYFGPGTRLTVL.

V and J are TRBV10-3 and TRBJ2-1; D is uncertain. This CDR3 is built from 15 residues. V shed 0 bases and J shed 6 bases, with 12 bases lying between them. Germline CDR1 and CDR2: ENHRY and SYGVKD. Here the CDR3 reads CAISESKSQVNEQFF. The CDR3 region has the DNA TGTGCCATCAGTGAGTCGAAATCGCAGGTCAATGAGCAGTTCTTC.

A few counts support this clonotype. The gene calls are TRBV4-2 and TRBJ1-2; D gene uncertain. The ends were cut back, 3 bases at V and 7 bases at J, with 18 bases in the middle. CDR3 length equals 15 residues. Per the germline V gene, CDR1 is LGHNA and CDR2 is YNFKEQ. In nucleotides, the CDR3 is TGTGCCAGCAGCCATGGGATTGGGGAGGGTTGTGGCTACACCTTC. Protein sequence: CASSHGIGEGCGYTF.